The T cell receptor beta chain described here comes from a study of T cell responses to AZD1222 COVID-19 vaccine. Sequencing was performed with immunoSEQ multiplex PCR; in TCRdb, only in-frame clones are kept and a portion is missing. The sample contains roughly 110,000 clones, 92% of which appear only once. Second-dose groups at about 4 or about 12 weeks were pooled. V lost 5 bases and J 8 bases, leaving 15 bases between the germline ends. From germline, CDR1 is MRHNA and CDR2 SNTAGT. The CDR3 totals 13 residues. The sample consisted of peripheral blood, taken 28 days after the second AZD1222 dose. The sequence derives from an adult who received the AZD1222 COVID-19 vaccine. J is TRBJ1-2 and V is TRBV6-4; a possible D gene is TRBD1 (5 bases). The CDR3 DNA sequence: TGTGCCAGCAGTATCTCTCCAGGGTACGGCTACACCTTC. Translating gives CASSISPGYGYTF.